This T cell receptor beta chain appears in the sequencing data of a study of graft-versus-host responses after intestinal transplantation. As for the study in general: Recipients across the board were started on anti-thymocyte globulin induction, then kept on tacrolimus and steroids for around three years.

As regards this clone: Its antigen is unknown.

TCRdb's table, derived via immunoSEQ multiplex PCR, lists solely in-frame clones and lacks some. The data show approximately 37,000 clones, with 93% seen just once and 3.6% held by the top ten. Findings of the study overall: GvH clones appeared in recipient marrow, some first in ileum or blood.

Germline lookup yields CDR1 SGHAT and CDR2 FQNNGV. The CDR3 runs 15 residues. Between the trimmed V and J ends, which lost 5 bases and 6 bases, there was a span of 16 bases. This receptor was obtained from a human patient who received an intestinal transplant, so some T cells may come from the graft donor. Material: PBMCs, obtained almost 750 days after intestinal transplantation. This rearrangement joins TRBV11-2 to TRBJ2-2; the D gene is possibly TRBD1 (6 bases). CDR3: CASSQVTAGAGELFF. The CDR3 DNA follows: TGTGCCAGCAGCCAGGTGACGGCAGGGGCCGGGGAGCTGTTTTTT. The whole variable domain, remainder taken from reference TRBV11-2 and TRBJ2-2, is EAGVAQSPRYKIIEKRQSVAFWCNPISGHATLYWYQQILGQGPKLLIQFQNNGVVDDSQLPKDRFSAERLKGVDSTLKIQPAKLEDSAVYLCASSQVTAGAGELFFGEGSRLTVL.